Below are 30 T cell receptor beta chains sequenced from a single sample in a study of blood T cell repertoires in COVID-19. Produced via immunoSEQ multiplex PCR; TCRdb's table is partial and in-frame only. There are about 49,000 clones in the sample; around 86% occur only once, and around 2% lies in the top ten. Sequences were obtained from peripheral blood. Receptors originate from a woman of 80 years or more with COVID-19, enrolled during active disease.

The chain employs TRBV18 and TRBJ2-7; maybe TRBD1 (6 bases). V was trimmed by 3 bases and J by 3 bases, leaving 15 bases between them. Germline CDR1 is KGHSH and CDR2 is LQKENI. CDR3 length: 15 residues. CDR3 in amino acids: CASSPFTGTIYEQYF. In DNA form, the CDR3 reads TGTGCCAGCTCACCCTTCACCGGGACAATCTACGAGCAGTACTTC.

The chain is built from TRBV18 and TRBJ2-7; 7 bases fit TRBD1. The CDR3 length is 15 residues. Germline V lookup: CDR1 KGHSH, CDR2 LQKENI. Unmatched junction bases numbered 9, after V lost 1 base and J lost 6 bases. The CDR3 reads CASSPQTGTESEQYF. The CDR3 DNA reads TGTGCCAGCTCACCACAAACCGGGACAGAAAGCGAGCAGTACTTC. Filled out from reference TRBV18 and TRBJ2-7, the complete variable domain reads NAGVMQNPRHLVRRRGQEARLRCSPMKGHSHVYWYRQLPEEGLKFMVYLQKENIIDESGMPKERFSAEFPKEGPSILRIQQVVRGDSAAYFCASSPQTGTESEQYFGPGTRLTVT.

CDR3 coding DNA: TGTGCCAGCAGCGCCCTCGGGGAGACCCAGTACTTC. Its protein product is CASSALGETQYF. The genes are TRBV12-3 or TRBV12-4 and TRBJ2-5; D call uncertain. Between the trimmed V and J ends, which lost 6 bases and 5 bases, there was a span of 10 bases. There are 12 residues in the CDR3.

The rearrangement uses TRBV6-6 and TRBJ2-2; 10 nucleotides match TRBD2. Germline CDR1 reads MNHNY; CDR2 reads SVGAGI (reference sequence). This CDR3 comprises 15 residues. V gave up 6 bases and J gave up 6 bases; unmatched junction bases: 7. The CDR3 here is CASSPLAGEAGELFF. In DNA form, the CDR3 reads TGTGCCAGCAGCCCCCTAGCGGGAGAGGCCGGGGAGCTGTTTTTT.

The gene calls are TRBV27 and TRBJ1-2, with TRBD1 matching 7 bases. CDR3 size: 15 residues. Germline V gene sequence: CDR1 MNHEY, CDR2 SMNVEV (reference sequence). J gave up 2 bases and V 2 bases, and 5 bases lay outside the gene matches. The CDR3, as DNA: TGTGCCAGCAGTTTAAAGGGACAGCAGAACTATGGCTACACCTTC. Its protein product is CASSLKGQQNYGYTF.

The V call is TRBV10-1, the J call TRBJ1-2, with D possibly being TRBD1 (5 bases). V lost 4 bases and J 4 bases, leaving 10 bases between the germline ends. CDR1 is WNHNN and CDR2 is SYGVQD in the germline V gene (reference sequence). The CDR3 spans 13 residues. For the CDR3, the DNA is TGCGCCAGCAGTGTCGACAGATCCTATGGCTACACCTTC. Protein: CASSVDRSYGYTF.

CDR3 protein: CASSVALTLRSYNEQFF. For the CDR3, the DNA is TGTGCCAGCAGCGTAGCTCTCACATTACGCTCCTACAATGAGCAGTTCTTC. V usage is TRBV9 and J usage is TRBJ2-1; no definite D call. Trimming removed 0 bases at V and 0 bases at J, with 13 bases between. This CDR3 contains 17 residues. Germline loops: CDR1 SGDLS, CDR2 YYNGEE. Full variable domain (rest looked up from reference TRBV9 and TRBJ2-1): DSGVTQTPKHLITATGQRVTLRCSPRSGDLSVYWYQQSLDQGLQFLIQYYNGEERAKGNILERFSAQQFPDLHSELNLSSLELGDSALYFCASSVALTLRSYNEQFFGPGTRLTVL.

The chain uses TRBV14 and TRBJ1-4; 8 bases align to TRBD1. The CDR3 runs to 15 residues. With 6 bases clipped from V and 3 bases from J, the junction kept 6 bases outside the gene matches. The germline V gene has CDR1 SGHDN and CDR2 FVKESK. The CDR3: CASRFSGGANEKLFF. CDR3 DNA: TGTGCCAGCAGATTCTCAGGGGGCGCTAATGAAAAACTGTTTTTT.

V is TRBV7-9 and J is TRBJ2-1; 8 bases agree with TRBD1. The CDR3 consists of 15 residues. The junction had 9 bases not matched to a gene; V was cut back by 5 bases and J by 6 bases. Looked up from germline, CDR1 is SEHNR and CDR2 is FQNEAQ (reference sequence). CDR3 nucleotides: TGTGCCAGCAGCCCCGGACAGGGAAGAGGCAATGAGCAGTTCTTC. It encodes CASSPGQGRGNEQFF. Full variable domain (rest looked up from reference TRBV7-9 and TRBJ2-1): DTGVSQNPRHKITKRGQNVTFRCDPISEHNRLYWYRQTLGQGPEFLTYFQNEAQLEKSRLLSDRFSAERPKGSFSTLEIQRTEQGDSAMYLCASSPGQGRGNEQFFGPGTRLTVL.

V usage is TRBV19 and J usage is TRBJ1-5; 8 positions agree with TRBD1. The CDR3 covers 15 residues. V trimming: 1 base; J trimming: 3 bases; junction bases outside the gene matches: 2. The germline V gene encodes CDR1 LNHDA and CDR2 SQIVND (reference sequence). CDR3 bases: TGTGCCAGTAGTATAGGACAGGGGACCAATCAGCCCCAGCATTTT. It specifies CASSIGQGTNQPQHF.

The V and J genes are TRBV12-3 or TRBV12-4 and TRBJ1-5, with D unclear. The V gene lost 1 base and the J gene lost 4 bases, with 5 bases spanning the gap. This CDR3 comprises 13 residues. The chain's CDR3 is CASSLGRNQPQHF. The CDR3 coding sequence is TGTGCCAGCAGTTTAGGCAGGAATCAGCCCCAGCATTTT.

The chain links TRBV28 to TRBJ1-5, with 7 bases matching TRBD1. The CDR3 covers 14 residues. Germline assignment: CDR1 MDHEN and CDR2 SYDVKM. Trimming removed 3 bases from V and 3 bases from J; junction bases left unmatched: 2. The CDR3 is CASSLGQLNQPQHF. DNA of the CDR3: TGTGCCAGCAGTTTGGGACAGCTCAATCAGCCCCAGCATTTT.

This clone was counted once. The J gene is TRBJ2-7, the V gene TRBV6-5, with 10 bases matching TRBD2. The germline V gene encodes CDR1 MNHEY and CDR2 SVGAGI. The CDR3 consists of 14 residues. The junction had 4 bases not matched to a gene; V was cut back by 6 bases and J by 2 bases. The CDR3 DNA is TGTGCCAGCAGGACTAGCGGGTCCCCCTACGAGCAGTACTTC. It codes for CASRTSGSPYEQYF.

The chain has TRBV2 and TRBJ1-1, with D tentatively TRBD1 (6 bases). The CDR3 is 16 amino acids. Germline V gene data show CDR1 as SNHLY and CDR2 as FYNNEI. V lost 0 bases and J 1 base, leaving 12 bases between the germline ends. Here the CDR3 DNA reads TGTGCCAGCAGTGAAGCGTGGGGGGGCTCGAACACTGAAGCTTTCTTT. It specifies CASSEAWGGSNTEAFF.

The CDR3 spells CASSPGGLVEKLFF. For the CDR3, the DNA is TGTGCCAGCAGCCCAGGGGGCTTGGTTGAAAAACTGTTTTTT. The V and J genes are TRBV27 and TRBJ1-4, with TRBD1 matching over 8 bases. The CDR3 loop spans 14 amino acids. From germline, CDR1 is MNHEY and CDR2 SMNVEV (reference sequence). V was pared by 6 bases and J by 7 bases, with 7 bases of the junction left unmatched.

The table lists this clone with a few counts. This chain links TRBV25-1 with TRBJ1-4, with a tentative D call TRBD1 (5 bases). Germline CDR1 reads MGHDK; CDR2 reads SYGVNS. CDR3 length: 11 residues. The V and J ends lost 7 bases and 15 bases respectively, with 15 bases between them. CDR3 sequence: CASTSTRGMFF. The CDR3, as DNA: TGTGCCAGCACATCGACCCGGGGGATGTTTTTT. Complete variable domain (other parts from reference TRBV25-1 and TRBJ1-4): EADIYQTPRYLVIGTGKKITLECSQTMGHDKMYWYQQDPGMELHLIHYSYGVNSTEKGDLSSESTVSRIRTEHFPLTLESARPSHTSQYLCASTSTRGMFFGSGTQLSVL.

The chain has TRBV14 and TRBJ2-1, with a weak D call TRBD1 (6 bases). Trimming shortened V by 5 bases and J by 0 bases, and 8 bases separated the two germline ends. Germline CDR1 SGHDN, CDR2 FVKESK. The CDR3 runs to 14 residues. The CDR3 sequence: CASSYRVSYNEQFF. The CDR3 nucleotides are TGTGCCAGCAGCTACAGGGTCTCCTACAATGAGCAGTTCTTC.

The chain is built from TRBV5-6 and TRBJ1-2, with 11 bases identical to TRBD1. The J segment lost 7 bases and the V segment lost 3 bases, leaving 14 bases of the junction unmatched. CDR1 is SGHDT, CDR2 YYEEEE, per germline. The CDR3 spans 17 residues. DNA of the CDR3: TGTGCCAGCAGCTCGGGACAGGGGGGCTCTTATTGGGCTGGCTACACCTTC. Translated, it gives CASSSGQGGSYWAGYTF.

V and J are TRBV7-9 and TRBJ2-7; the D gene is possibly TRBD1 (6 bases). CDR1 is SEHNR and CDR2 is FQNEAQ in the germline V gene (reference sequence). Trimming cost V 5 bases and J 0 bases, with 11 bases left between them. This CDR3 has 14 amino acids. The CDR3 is CASSAYRDSYEQYF. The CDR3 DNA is TGTGCCAGCAGCGCATACAGGGACTCCTACGAGCAGTACTTC.

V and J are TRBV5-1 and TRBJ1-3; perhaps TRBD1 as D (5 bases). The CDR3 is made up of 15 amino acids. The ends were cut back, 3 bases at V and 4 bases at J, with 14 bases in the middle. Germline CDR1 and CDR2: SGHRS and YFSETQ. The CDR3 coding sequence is TGCGCCAGCAGCTCACCCGGGACTGAAGGAAACACCATATATTTT. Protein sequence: CASSSPGTEGNTIYF.

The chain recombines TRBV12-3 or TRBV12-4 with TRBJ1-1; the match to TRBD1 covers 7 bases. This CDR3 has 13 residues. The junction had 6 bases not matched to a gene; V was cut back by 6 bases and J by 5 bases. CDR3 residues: CASSRQGWTEAFF. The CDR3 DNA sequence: TGTGCCAGCAGCCGACAGGGTTGGACTGAAGCTTTCTTT.

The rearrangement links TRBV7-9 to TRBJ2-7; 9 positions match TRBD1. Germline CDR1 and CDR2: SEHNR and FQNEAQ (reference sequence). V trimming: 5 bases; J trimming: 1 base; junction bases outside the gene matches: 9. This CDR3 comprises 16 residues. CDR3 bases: TGTGCCAGCAGCCAGCTCGTGGGGACAGGGTCCTACGAGCAGTACTTC. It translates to CASSQLVGTGSYEQYF. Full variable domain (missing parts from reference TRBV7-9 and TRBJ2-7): DTGVSQNPRHKITKRGQNVTFRCDPISEHNRLYWYRQTLGQGPEFLTYFQNEAQLEKSRLLSDRFSAERPKGSFSTLEIQRTEQGDSAMYLCASSQLVGTGSYEQYFGPGTRLTVT.

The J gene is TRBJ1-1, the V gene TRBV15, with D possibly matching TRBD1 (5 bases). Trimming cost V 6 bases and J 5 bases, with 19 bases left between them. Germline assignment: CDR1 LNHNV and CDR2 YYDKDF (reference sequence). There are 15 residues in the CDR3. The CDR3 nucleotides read TGTGCCACCAGTCCGGCTTCCGGGGGAAGAACTGAAGCTTTCTTT. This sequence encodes CATSPASGGRTEAFF.

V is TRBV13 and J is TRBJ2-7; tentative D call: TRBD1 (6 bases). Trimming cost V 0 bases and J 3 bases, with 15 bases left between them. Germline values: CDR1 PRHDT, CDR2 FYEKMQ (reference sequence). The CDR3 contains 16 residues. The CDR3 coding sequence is TGTGCCAGCAGCTTAGGCGGATACAGGGACCTCTACGAGCAGTACTTC. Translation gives CASSLGGYRDLYEQYF. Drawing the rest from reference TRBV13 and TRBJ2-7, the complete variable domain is AAGVIQSPRHLIKEKRETATLKCYPIPRHDTVYWYQQGPGQDPQFLISFYEKMQSDKGSIPDRFSAQQFSDYHSELNMSSLELGDSALYFCASSLGGYRDLYEQYFGPGTRLTVT.

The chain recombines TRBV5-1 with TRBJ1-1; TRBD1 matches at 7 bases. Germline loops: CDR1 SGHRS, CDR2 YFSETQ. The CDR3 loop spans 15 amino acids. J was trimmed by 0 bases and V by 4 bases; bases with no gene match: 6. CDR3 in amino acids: CASSDVTGVNTEAFF. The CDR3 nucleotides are TGCGCCAGCAGCGACGTAACAGGGGTGAACACTGAAGCTTTCTTT.

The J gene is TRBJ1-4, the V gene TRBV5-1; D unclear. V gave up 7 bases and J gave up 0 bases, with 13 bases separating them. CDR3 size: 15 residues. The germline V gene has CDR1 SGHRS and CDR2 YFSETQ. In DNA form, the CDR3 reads TGCGCCAGCTCCTTGGGTCCTGCAACTAATGAAAAACTGTTTTTT. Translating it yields CASSLGPATNEKLFF.

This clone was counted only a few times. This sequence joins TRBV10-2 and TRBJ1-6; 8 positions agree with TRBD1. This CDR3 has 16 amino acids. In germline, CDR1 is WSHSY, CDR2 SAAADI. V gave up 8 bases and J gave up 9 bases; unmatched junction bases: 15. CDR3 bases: TGCGCCAGCGCGAGTTTGGACAGGGCAGGAGCTTCACCCCTCCACTTT. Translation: CASASLDRAGASPLHF.

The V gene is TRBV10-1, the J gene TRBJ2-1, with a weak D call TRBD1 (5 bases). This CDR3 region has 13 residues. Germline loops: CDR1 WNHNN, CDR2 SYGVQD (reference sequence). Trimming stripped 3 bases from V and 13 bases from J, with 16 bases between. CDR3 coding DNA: TGCGCCAGCAGTGAAGGCAGGGCCACCCCCCAGTTCTTC. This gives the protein CASSEGRATPQFF.

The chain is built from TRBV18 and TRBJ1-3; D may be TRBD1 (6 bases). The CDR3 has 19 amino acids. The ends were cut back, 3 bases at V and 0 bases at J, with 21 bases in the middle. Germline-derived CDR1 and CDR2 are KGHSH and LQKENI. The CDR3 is CASSPIQGRSGYSGNTIYF. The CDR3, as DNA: TGTGCCAGCTCACCTATCCAGGGGCGATCAGGGTACTCTGGAAACACCATATATTTT. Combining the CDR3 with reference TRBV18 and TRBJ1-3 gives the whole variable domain NAGVMQNPRHLVRRRGQEARLRCSPMKGHSHVYWYRQLPEEGLKFMVYLQKENIIDESGMPKERFSAEFPKEGPSILRIQQVVRGDSAAYFCASSPIQGRSGYSGNTIYFGEGSWLTVV.

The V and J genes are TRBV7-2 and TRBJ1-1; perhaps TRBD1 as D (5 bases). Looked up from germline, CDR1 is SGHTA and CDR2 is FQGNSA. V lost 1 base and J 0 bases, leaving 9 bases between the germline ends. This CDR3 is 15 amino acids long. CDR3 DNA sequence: TGTGCCAGCAGCTTAGTCGGGGGGTTGAACACTGAAGCTTTCTTT. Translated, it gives CASSLVGGLNTEAFF.